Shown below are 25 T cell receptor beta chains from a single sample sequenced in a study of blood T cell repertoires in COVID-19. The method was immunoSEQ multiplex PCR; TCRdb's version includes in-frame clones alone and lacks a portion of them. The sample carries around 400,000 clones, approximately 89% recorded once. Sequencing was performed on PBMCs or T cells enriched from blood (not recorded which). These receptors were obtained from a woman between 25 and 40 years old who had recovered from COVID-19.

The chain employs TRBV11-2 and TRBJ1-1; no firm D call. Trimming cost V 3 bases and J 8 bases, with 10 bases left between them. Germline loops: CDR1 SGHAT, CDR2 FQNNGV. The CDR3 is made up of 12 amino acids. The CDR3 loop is CASSFSKTEAFF. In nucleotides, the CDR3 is TGTGCCAGCAGCTTTAGCAAAACCGAAGCTTTCTTT.

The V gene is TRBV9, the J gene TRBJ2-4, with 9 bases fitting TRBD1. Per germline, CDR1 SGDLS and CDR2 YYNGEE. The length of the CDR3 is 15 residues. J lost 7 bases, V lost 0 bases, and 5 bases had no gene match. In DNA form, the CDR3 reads TGTGCCAGCAGCGTAGGAGGGACAGGGAATAACATTCAGTACTTC. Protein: CASSVGGTGNNIQYF. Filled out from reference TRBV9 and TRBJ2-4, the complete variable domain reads DSGVTQTPKHLITATGQRVTLRCSPRSGDLSVYWYQQSLDQGLQFLIQYYNGEERAKGNILERFSAQQFPDLHSELNLSSLELGDSALYFCASSVGGTGNNIQYFGAGTRLSVL.

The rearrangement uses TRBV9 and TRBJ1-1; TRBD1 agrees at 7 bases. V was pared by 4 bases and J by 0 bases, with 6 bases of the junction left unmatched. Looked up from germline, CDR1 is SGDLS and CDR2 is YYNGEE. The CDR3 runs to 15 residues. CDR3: CASSPTGAMNTEAFF. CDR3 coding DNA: TGTGCCAGCAGCCCCACAGGGGCTATGAACACTGAAGCTTTCTTT. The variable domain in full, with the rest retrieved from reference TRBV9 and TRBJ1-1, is DSGVTQTPKHLITATGQRVTLRCSPRSGDLSVYWYQQSLDQGLQFLIQYYNGEERAKGNILERFSAQQFPDLHSELNLSSLELGDSALYFCASSPTGAMNTEAFFGQGTRLTVV.

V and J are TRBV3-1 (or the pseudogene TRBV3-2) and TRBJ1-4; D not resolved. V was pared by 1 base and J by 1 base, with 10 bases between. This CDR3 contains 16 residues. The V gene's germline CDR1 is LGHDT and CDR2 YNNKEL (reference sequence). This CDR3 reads CASSQGGLGTNEKLFF. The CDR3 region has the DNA TGTGCCAGCAGCCAAGGAGGGCTTGGAACTAATGAAAAACTGTTTTTT.

Here the CDR3 reads CASSQGAAAGSPLHF. Here the CDR3 DNA reads TGTGCCAGCAGCCAAGGAGCAGCGGCGGGGTCACCCCTCCACTTT. The V gene is TRBV14, the J gene TRBJ1-6; no firm D call. The V end lost 1 base, the J end lost 10 bases, and 14 bases lay between the germline ends. The germline gives CDR1 SGHDN, CDR2 FVKESK. The CDR3 consists of 15 residues.

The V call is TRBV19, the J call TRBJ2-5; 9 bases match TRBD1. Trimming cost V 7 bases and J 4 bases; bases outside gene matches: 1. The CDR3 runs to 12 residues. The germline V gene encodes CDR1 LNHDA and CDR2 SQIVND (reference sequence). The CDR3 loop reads CASKDRGETQYF. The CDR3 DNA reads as TGTGCCAGTAAGGACAGGGGAGAGACCCAGTACTTC. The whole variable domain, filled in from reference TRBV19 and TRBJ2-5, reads DGGITQSPKYLFRKEGQNVTLSCEQNLNHDAMYWYRQDPGQGLRLIYYSQIVNDFQKGDIAEGYSVSREKKESFPLTVTSAQKNPTAFYLCASKDRGETQYFGPGTRLLVL.

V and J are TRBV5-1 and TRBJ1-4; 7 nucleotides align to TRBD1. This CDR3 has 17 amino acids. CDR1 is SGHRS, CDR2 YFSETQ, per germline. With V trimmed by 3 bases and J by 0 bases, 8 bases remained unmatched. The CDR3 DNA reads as TGCGCCAGCAGCTATACGGGACAGCCTGCAACTAATGAAAAACTGTTTTTT. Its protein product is CASSYTGQPATNEKLFF. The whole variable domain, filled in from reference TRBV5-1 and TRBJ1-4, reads KAGVTQTPRYLIKTRGQQVTLSCSPISGHRSVSWYQQTPGQGLQFLFEYFSETQRNKGNFPGRFSGRQFSNSRSEMNVSTLELGDSALYLCASSYTGQPATNEKLFFGSGTQLSVL.

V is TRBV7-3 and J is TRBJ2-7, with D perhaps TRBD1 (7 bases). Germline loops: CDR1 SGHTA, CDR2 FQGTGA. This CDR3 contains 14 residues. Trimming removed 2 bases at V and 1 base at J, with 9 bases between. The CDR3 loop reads CASSLQGGSYEQYF. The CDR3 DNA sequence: TGTGCCAGCAGCTTACAGGGGGGTTCCTACGAGCAGTACTTC.

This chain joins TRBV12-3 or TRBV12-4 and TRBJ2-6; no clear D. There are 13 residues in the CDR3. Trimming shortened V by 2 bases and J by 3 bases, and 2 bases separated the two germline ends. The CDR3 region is CASSLRGANVLTF. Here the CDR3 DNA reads TGTGCCAGCAGTTTACGTGGGGCCAACGTCCTGACTTTC.

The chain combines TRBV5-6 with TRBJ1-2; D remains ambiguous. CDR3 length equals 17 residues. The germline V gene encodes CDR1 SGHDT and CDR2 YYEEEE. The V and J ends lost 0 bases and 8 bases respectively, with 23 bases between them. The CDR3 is CASSLGAEERRKGGYTF. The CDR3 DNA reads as TGTGCCAGCAGCTTGGGGGCGGAGGAGCGTCGGAAGGGAGGCTACACCTTC.

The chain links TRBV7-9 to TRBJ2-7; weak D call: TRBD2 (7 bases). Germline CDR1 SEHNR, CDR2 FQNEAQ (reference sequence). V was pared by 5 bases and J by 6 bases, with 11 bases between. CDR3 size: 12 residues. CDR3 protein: CASSPAGAEQYF. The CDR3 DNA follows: TGTGCCAGCAGCCCCGCGGGGGCCGAGCAGTACTTC.

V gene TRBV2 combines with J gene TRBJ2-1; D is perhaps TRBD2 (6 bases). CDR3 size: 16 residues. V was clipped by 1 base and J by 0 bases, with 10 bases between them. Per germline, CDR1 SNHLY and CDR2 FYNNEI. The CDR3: CASSEGDGSSYNEQFF. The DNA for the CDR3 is TGTGCCAGCAGTGAAGGGGACGGGAGCTCCTACAATGAGCAGTTCTTC.

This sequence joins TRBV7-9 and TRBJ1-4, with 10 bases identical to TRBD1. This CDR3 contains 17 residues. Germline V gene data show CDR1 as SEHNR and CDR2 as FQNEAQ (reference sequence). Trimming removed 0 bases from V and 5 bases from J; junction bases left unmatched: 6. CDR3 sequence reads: CASSLAQETGGNEKLFF. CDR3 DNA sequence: TGTGCCAGCAGCTTAGCTCAAGAGACAGGGGGCAATGAAAAACTGTTTTTT.

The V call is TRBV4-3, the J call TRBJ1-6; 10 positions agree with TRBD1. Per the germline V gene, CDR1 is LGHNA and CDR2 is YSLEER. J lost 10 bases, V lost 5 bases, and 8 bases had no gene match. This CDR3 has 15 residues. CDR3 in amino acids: CASSSTGQGLSPLHF. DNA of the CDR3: TGCGCCAGCAGCTCAACGGGACAGGGGTTATCACCCCTCCACTTT.

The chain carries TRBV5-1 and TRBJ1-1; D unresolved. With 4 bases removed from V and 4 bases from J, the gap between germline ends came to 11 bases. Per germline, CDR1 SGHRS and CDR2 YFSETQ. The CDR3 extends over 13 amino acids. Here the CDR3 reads CASSLGVSTEAFF. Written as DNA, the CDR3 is TGCGCCAGCAGCCTTGGAGTAAGCACTGAAGCTTTCTTT.

The CDR3 DNA is TGTGCCTGGAGTGTTTTGGGGAGTACCTATGGCTACACCTTC. This encodes CAWSVLGSTYGYTF. This chain joins TRBV30 and TRBJ1-2; D is unresolved. CDR3 size: 14 residues. V was cut by 0 bases and J by 4 bases, with 12 bases left in between. In germline, CDR1 is GTSNPN, CDR2 SVGIG (reference sequence).

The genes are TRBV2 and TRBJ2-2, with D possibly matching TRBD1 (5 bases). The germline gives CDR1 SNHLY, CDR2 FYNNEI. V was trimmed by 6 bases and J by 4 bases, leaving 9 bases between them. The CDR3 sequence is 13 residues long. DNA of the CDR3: TGTGCCAGCAGGTTTCAGGGCACCGGGGAGCTGTTTTTT. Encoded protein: CASRFQGTGELFF.

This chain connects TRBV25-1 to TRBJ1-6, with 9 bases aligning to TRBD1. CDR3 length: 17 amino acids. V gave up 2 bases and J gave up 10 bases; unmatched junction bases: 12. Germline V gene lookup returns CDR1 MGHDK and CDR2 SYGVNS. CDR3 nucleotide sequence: TGTGCCAGCAGTGAAATCCACACAGGGGGCTTTGGCTCACCCCTCCACTTT. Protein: CASSEIHTGGFGSPLHF.

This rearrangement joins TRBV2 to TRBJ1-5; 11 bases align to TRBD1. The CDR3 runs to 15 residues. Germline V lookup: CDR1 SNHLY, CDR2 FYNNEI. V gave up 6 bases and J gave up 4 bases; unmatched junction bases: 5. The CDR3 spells CASRPGQGVNQPQHF. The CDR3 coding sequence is TGTGCCAGCAGACCGGGACAGGGGGTGAATCAGCCCCAGCATTTT.

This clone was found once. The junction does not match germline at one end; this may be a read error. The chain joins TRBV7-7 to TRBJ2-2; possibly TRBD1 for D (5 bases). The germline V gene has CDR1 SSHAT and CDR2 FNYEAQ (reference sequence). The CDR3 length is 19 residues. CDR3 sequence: CASSPQNQAGFKWTGELFF. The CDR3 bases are TGTGCTAGCAGCCCTCAAAACCAGGCAGGGTTCAAATGGACCGGGGAGCTGTTTTTT.

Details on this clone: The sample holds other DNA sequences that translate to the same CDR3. CDR3 loop: CASSLAGGNTGELFF. CDR3 nucleotide sequence: TGCGCCAGCAGCTTAGCGGGAGGTAACACCGGGGAGCTGTTTTTT. This chain uses TRBV5-1 with TRBJ2-2; 9 bases match TRBD2. The V gene's germline CDR1 is SGHRS and CDR2 YFSETQ. The length of the CDR3 is 15 residues. Unmatched junction bases numbered 1, after V lost 2 bases and J lost 2 bases. Full variable domain (outside the CDR3, taken from reference TRBV5-1 and TRBJ2-2): KAGVTQTPRYLIKTRGQQVTLSCSPISGHRSVSWYQQTPGQGLQFLFEYFSETQRNKGNFPGRFSGRQFSNSRSEMNVSTLELGDSALYLCASSLAGGNTGELFFGEGSRLTVL.

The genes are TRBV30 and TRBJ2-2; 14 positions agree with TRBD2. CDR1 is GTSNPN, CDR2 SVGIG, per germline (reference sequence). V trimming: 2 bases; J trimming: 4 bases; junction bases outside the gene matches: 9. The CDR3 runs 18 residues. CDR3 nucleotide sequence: TGTGCCTGGAGTTCAGGACTAGCGGGGGGCTCGAGCACCGGGGAGCTGTTTTTT. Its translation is CAWSSGLAGGSSTGELFF.

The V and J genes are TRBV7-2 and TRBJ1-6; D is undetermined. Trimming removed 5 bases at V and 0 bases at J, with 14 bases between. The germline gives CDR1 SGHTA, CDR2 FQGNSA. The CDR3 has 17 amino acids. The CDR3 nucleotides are TGTGCCAGCAGCCAATTCGTGAGGAGCTCCTATAATTCACCCCTCCACTTT. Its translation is CASSQFVRSSYNSPLHF.

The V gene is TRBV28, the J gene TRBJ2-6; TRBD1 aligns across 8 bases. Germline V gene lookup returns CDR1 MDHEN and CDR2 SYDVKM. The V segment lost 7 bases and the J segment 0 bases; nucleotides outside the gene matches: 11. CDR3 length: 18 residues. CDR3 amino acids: CASNPRQGTNSGANVLTF. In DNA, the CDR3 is TGTGCCAGCAACCCAAGACAGGGGACAAACTCTGGGGCCAACGTCCTGACTTTC.

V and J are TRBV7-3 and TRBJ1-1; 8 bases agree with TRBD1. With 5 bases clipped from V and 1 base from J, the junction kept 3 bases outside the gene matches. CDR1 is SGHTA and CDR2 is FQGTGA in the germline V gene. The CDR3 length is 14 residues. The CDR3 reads CASSIGQGNTEAFF. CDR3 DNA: TGTGCCAGCAGCATCGGACAGGGGAACACTGAAGCTTTCTTT.